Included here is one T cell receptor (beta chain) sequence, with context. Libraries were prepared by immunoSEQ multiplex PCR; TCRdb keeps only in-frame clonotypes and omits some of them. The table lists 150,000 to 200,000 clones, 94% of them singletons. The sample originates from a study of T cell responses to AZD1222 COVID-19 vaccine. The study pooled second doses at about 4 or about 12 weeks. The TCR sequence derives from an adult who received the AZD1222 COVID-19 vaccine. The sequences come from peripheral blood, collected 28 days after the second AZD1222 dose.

CDR3: CASSQEEGTTGSQEAFF. In nucleotides, the CDR3 is TGTGCCAGCAGCCAAGAAGAAGGGACCACAGGGTCGCAAGAAGCTTTCTTT. The chain joins TRBV4-2 to TRBJ1-1; maybe TRBD1 (6 bases). From germline, CDR1 is LGHNA and CDR2 YNFKEQ. Trimming shortened V by 0 bases and J by 8 bases, and 22 bases separated the two germline ends. This CDR3 has 17 residues.